A selection of T cell receptor beta chains follows, all from one sample in a study of cytomegalovirus exposure and HLA in healthy donors. Only in-frame clones appear in the TCRdb table, and some are missing; sequencing was by immunoSEQ multiplex PCR. The data hold about 110,000 clones, with 75% observed a single time. The sample taken for sequencing was PBMCs. Receptors were obtained from a male donor in good health and CMV-seropositive. Each CDR3 is given with its conserved first and last residue. Fields, in order: CDR3 length, D gene, V gene, J gene, clone size, CDR3 protein, CDR3 DNA. The D gene is left open where the match is weak. The listing skips clone size in some rows; elsewhere it reads once, few, many or a size class.

>20|TRBD2|TRBV9|TRBJ2-2|NA
CASSPRAGGIHIVNTGELFF
TGTGCCAGCAGCCCCCGAGCGGGAGGAATCCATATAGTGAACACCGGGGAGCTGTTTTTT
>15|NA|TRBV4-2|TRBJ2-7|NA
CASSQSGGVLGEQYF
TGTGCCAGCAGCCAATCAGGAGGGGTACTTGGCGAGCAGTACTTC
>15|TRBD1|TRBV7-3|TRBJ1-6|NA
CASSVQGQSNSPLHF
TGTGCCAGCAGCGTACAGGGACAGTCTAATTCACCCCTCCACTTT
>12|NA|TRBV7-6|TRBJ2-1|few
CASSLMANEQFF
TGTGCCAGCAGCTTGATGGCCAATGAGCAGTTCTTC
>12|NA|TRBV6-1|TRBJ2-2|few
CASRTSTGELFF
TGTGCCAGCAGGACATCTACCGGGGAGCTGTTTTTT
>18|NA|TRBV30|TRBJ1-4|once
CAWRYRDKHTPINEKLFF
TGTGCCTGGAGGTACCGGGACAAACATACCCCAATTAATGAAAAACTGTTTTTT
>15|TRBD1|TRBV6-6|TRBJ2-5|NA
CASSYPQGAEQTQYF
TGTGCCAGCAGTTACCCTCAGGGGGCAGAACAGACCCAGTACTTC
>15|NA|TRBV19|TRBJ1-6|NA
CASSRLQSDNSPLHF
TGTGCCAGTAGCCGACTCCAGTCAGATAATTCACCCCTCCACTTT
>17|TRBD1|TRBV30|TRBJ1-4|NA
CAWSPRDRGNANEKLFF
TGTGCCTGGAGTCCAAGGGACAGGGGGAACGCTAATGAAAAACTGTTTTTT
>12|NA|TRBV11-1|TRBJ2-7|NA
CASSPTGYEQYF
TGTGCCAGCAGCCCAACAGGGTACGAGCAGTACTTC
>14|NA|TRBV6-5|TRBJ1-4|NA
CASRELWGSPKLFF
TGTGCCAGCAGAGAACTTTGGGGCAGTCCTAAACTGTTTTTT
>15|TRBD1|TRBV28|TRBJ2-7|once
CASSIPGTAAYEQYF
TGTGCCAGCAGCATTCCCGGGACAGCAGCCTACGAGCAGTACTTC